The following is a T cell receptor (beta chain) sequence with its context. The antigen is undetermined. The data were taken from a study of post-analysis software for immune sequencing data. General study points: Clustering by F measure revealed strong co-clustering among samples prepared together in one batch. In patients, TRBV5-6, TRBV5-1 and TRBV20-1 belonged to five or six TRBV segments found more frequently than in controls.

V gave up 0 bases and J gave up 1 base, with 16 bases separating them. Germline CDR1 SGHRS, CDR2 YFSETQ. CDR3 length: 17 amino acids. The TCR beta cDNA libraries carried unique molecular identifiers. T cells numbering roughly 1 to 10 million yielded about 500,000 cDNA molecules. MiXCR was run by TCRdb on the PCR reads, yielding one entry per CDR3 protein. The data contain hundreds of thousands of distinct CDR3 sequences, roughly three fifths of them singletons. The chain carries TRBV5-1 and TRBJ1-1; D is perhaps TRBD1 (6 bases). Sequenced: blood. The sequence was collected from a girl aged 2 to 10 with multiple sclerosis. CDR3 region: CASSLEIGTRQNTEAFF. The CDR3 coding sequence is TGCGCCAGCAGCTTGGAGATTGGGACAAGACAGAACACTGAAGCTTTCTTT.